The T cell receptor (beta chain) described here comes from a study of T-cell memory formation after mild COVID-19 (TCRdb year 2021). In the study overall: TCR sequence clusters from the two donors were largely donor specific. Two young, previously healthy adult volunteers made up the cohort, one male and one female. In a couple of donors, T-cell clones that expanded and contracted after mild COVID-19 were followed by sequencing TCRalpha and TCRbeta repertoires longitudinally.

Ficoll-Paque density gradient centrifugation was used to isolate PBMCs. Of note for this clonotype: What this receptor recognizes is not known. Base quality data are lacking; no much larger clone is found one base away.

Findings and caveats that apply to the study as a whole: Whether the second-wave clones peaking on day 37 were SARS-CoV-2 specific was not confirmed. Clones contracting from day 15 to 85 had balanced CD4/CD8 phenotypes, while a second wave expanding from day 15 to 37 was biased towards CD4+. Only a couple of mild cases were covered by the study, and larger cohorts that include severe cases with pre-infection samples were considered necessary. The detection of some responding clones in pre-infection memory suggests that pre-existing cross-reactive memory T cells joined the SARS-CoV-2 response. Contracting CD4+ clones appeared mostly in the CM and EM memory subsets, whereas CD8+ clones were enriched in EMRA.

Sequenced using an Illumina NovaSeq 6000. TCRalpha and TCRbeta cDNA libraries were constructed by 5'RACE with constant-segment primers, with sample barcodes and unique molecular identifiers being introduced. Trizol reagent was used to extract RNA from every sample. Libraries were amplified in two PCR steps, with a second sample barcode and Illumina TruSeq adapters added in the second step. Sequencing of libraries was performed on an Illumina NovaSeq with 2 x 150 bp paired-end reads. The original methods were these. The reads were demultiplexed and collapsed into UMI-guided consensus sequences using migec v1.2.7. Using mixcr v2.1.11, UMI consensuses were aligned to TRA and TRB V and J templates and then assembled into clonotypes. A clonotype was counted as expanded or contracted only when both edgeR and NoisET called the clonotype significant, with the noise models trained on biological replicates. For edgeR calls, a false discovery rate-adjusted p below 0.01 and a log2 fold-change threshold of 1 were applied. As an exploratory analysis of dynamics, max-normalized trajectories of the 1000 most abundant clonotypes were examined with PCA combined with hierarchical clustering. The CD4 or CD8 phenotype of responding clones was assigned using the separately sequenced CD4+ and CD8+ repertoires. The public reads were run again by TCRdb, first through fastp at Q25 and then through MiXCR, and only productive beta chains were kept. Under each unique CDR3 protein, matching rows form one entry showing the most common genes and DNA. It is TCRdb's table, rather than the study itself, that gives the V and J calls and clone size. In all, the sample holds about 260,000 distinct CDR3 sequences, and over 15% of those were seen once. Clones ranked in the top ten supply approximately 20% of the sample.

The CDR3 numbers 15 residues from cysteine through phenylalanine. This entry keeps only the CDR3 DNA: 45 bases, framed from base 1. V lost 3 bases and J lost 0 bases; the stretch between them is 9 bases long. The germline V gene sets CDR1 to LGHNT and CDR2 to FRNRAP. The V gene is TRBV12-5 and the J gene is TRBJ2-4, and TRBD2 may be the D gene, going by 6 matching bases. Sequencing was carried out using PBMCs or a T cell subset sorted from them (not recorded which). The TCR originated in a man aged 18 to 29 who had mild COVID-19 (a few samples of this study predate the infection). The sample titles of this study are shuffled in the database, so cell type and time point are left out; the donor was told from shared clones. The CDR3 corresponds to CASGLGTPAKNIQYF. The DNA sequence follows: TGTGCTAGTGGTTTAGGGACTCCAGCCAAAAACATTCAGTACTTC.